This T cell receptor beta chain is from a study of T cells after yellow fever vaccination. In the study overall: Some fractions had low cell numbers, and these were prepared with SMART-Seq v4 Ultra Low Input.

TCRdb independently ran MiXCR on the 5' RACE reads; one entry per CDR3 protein. The repertoire holds approximately 120,000 distinct CDR3 sequences, with about 7% as singletons. V gave up 5 bases and J gave up 0 bases, with 8 bases separating them. The CDR3 loop spans 14 amino acids. CDR1 LNHDA and CDR2 SQIVND come from the germline V gene (reference sequence). Overall study results and limits: Post-booster reappearance was seen for most primary-vaccination clones (about 96% CD4, roughly 88% CD8). A faster peak, day 5 versus 15, was reached by the weaker secondary response.

Points on this clonotype: Antigen unknown.

The chain has TRBV19 and TRBJ1-3; D is uncertain. Sequences were derived from CD4+ T cells sorted from PBMCs, sampled roughly 10 days after the first yellow fever vaccination. This receptor was obtained from a man between 18 and 29 years old who received the YFV17D yellow fever vaccine. The CDR3 DNA sequence: TGTGCCAGTAGTGTGACCCGCTCTGGAAACACCATATATTTT. It encodes CASSVTRSGNTIYF.